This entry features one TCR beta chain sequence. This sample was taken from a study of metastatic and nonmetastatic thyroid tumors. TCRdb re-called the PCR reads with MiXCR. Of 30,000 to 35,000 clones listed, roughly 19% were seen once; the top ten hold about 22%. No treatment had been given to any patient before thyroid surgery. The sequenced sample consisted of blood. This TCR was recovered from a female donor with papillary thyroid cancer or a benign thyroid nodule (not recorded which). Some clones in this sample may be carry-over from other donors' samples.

CDR3 bases: TGTGCCAGCAGCCCCGGGGGGGGCTGGGGATATGGCTACACCTTC. This encodes CASSPGGGWGYGYTF. The J gene is TRBJ1-2, the V gene TRBV5-4; maybe TRBD1 (6 bases). The CDR3 is made up of 15 amino acids. CDR1 and CDR2 from the germline V gene are SGHNT and YYREEE (reference sequence). Trimming removed 4 bases from V and 5 bases from J, with 18 bases in between.